This T cell receptor (beta chain) originates from a study of shared clonotypes between healthy human individuals. Background on the study: Plates per donor: three CD4 naive, three CD4 memory, two CD8 naive, one CD8 memory.

The ends were cut back, 5 bases at V and 0 bases at J, with 13 bases in the middle. CDR1 and CDR2 from the germline V gene are SGHTA and FQGNSA. CDR3 length: 15 amino acids. Notes on the study in general: The study found about 5% of naive CD4 clonotypes shared across a handful of donors. Non-shared clonotypes displayed generation probabilities falling below those of clonotypes present in all four donors.

The protocol was immunoSEQ multiplex PCR, while the TCRdb copy is restricted to in-frame clones and leaves out a portion. This sample has about 670,000 clones, with 60% to 80% found just once. Details on this clone: Its matching antigen is unknown.

The chain combines TRBV7-2 with TRBJ1-1, with TRBD1 as a possible D gene (5 bases). Sequencing was done on a sample of memory CD4+ T cells sorted from blood. The subset here: CD45RA-negative fraction. This receptor was identified in a woman aged 30 to 39 in good health. CDR3 in amino acids: CASSRWGGMNTEAFF. In DNA, the CDR3 is TGTGCCAGCAGCCGTTGGGGGGGGATGAACACTGAAGCTTTCTTT.